Listed below are T cell receptor beta chains from one sample, sequenced in a study of STAT5B mutations in CD4+ large granular lymphocyte leukemia. Libraries were prepared by immunoSEQ multiplex PCR; TCRdb keeps only in-frame clonotypes and omits some of them. The table lists approximately 690 clones, approximately 71% of them singletons. The sequencing sample was made of PBMCs. The receptors derive from a man aged 55-75 years with CD4+ T-cell large granular lymphocyte leukemia. Each CDR3 is given with its conserved first and last residue. Fields, in order: CDR3 protein, clone size, V gene. The size field is filled for only some rows; it gives once, few, many or a size class.

CASSLFPGPLNEKLFF | NA | TRBV28
CASSLSSGLGSLDQPQHF | few | TRBV28
CASSLGREVDEQYF | few | TRBV6-5
CASSVVTSGQSWTDTQYF | NA | TRBV9
CASSQFLQGGNYGYTF | NA | TRBV14
CASSLIAGGPETQYF | NA | TRBV7-2
CASSQDLRGFNTGELFF | NA | TRBV4-3
CASSLPGLAAEQYF | NA | TRBV19
CASSYIIGRDRATVYNEQFF | medium-sized | TRBV4-2
CASSPRTGAATNEKLFF | NA | TRBV11-1
CASSYEVPEQYF | NA | TRBV11-1
CASSLDYQGGSRHEQYF | large | TRBV11-2
CASSYGQARTDTQYF | NA | TRBV5-6
CASRGGGNTGELFF | NA | TRBV11-3
CASSLTPGHFTDTQYF | few | TRBV5-1
CASSSSYEQYF | NA | TRBV27